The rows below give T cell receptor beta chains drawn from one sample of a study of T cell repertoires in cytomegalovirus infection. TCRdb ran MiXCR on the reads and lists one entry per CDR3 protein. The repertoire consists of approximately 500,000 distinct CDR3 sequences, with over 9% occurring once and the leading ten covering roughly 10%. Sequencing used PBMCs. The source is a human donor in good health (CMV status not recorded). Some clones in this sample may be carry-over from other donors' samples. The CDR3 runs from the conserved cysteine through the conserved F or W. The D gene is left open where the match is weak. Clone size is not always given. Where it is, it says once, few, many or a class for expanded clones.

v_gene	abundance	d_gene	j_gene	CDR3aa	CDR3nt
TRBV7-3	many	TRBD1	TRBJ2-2	CASSPGGSRTNTGELFF	TGTGCCAGCAGTCCAGGGGGATCACGAACGAACACCGGGGAGCTGTTTTTT
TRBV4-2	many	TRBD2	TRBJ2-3	CASSQELAEIDTQYF	TGTGCCAGCAGCCAAGAGCTAGCGGAAATAGATACGCAGTATTTT
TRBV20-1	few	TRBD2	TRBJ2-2	CSASPLAGGVAGELFF	TGCAGTGCTAGCCCCTTAGCGGGAGGTGTCGCCGGGGAGCTGTTTTTT
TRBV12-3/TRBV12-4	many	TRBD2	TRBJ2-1	CASRGLAGAEQFF	TGTGCCAGCAGGGGACTAGCGGGAGCTGAGCAGTTCTTC
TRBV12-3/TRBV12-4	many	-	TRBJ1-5	CASSLLQVNQPQHF	TGTGCCAGCAGTTTACTGCAGGTCAATCAGCCCCAGCATTTT
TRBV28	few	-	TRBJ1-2	CASSPSDLTNGYTF	TGTGCCAGCAGTCCGTCGGACCTAACTAATGGCTACACCTTC
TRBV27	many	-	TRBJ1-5	CASSLTGVGQPQHF	TGTGCCAGCAGTTTGACTGGGGTTGGTCAGCCCCAGCATTTT
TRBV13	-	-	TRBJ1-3	CASSPRDYSGNTIYF	TGTGCCAGCAGCCCCAGAGATTACTCTGGAAACACCATATATTTT
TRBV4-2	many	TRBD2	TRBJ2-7	CASSASGGSNSYEQYF	TGTGCCAGCAGCGCAAGCGGGGGGTCTAACTCCTACGAGCAGTACTTC
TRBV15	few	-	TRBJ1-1	CATRKNPTRTLNTEAFF	TGTGCCACCAGAAAAAACCCAACGAGGACACTGAACACTGAAGCTTTCTTT
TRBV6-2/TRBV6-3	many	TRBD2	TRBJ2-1	CATSEGGRRLNEQFF	TGTGCCACCTCCGAGGGCGGGAGACGGCTAAATGAGCAGTTCTTC
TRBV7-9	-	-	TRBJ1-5	CASSSTYRDQPQHF	TGTGCCAGCAGCTCAACCTACAGGGATCAGCCCCAGCATTTT
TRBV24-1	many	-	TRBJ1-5	CATSDLPFYSNQPQHF	TGTGCCACCAGTGATTTACCCTTTTATAGCAATCAGCCCCAGCATTTT
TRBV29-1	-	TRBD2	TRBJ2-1	CSVGGLIGAREQFF	TGCAGCGTGGGAGGGTTAATAGGTGCCCGGGAGCAGTTCTTC
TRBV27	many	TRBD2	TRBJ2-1	CASSQRPGLAGYNEQFF	TGTGCCAGCAGTCAGCGCCCGGGACTAGCGGGTTACAATGAGCAGTTCTTC
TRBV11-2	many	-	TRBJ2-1	CASRKDRGSYNEQFF	TGTGCCAGCAGGAAAGATAGGGGTTCCTACAATGAGCAGTTCTTC
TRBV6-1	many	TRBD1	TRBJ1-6	CASSPYRGNNSPLHF	TGTGCCAGCAGTCCGTACAGGGGGAATAATTCACCCCTCCACTTT
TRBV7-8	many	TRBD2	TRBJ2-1	CASRGAGVIDYNEQFF	TGTGCCAGCAGGGGAGCGGGAGTAATTGACTACAATGAGCAGTTCTTC
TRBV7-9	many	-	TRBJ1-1	CASRGRTANTEAFF	TGTGCCAGCAGGGGACGGACCGCGAACACTGAAGCTTTCTTT
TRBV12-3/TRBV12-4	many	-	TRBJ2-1	CASSFVGRNEQFF	TGTGCCAGCAGTTTCGTAGGACGCAATGAGCAGTTCTTC
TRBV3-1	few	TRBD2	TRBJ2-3	CASSPLAGASTDTQYF	TGTGCCAGCAGCCCCTTAGCGGGGGCCTCCACAGATACGCAGTATTTT
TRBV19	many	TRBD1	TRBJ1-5	CATTGQAFQPQHF	TGTGCCACGACGGGACAGGCCTTCCAGCCCCAGCATTTT
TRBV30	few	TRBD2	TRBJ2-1	CAWSVLLAGVPNEQFF	TGTGCCTGGAGTGTGCTACTAGCGGGAGTACCCAATGAGCAGTTCTTC
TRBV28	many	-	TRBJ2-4	CASSPGLGPREGKNIQYF	TGTGCCAGCAGTCCGGGCTTGGGGCCCCGTGAAGGCAAAAACATTCAGTACTTC